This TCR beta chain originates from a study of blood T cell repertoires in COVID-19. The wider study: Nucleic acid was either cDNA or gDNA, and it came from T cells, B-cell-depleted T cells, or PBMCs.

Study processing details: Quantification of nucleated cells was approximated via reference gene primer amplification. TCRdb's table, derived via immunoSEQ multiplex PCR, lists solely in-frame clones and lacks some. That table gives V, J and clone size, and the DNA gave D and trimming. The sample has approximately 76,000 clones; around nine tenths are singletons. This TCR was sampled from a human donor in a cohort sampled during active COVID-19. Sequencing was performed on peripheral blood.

CDR3 nucleotides: TGTGCCAGCAGCCTTTACTACGAGCAGTACTTC. Its protein product is CASSLYYEQYF. The genes are TRBV5-8 and TRBJ2-7; D not resolved. Germline CDR1 is SGHTS and CDR2 is YDEGEE. The CDR3 spans 11 residues. Trimming pared 4 bases from V and 3 bases from J, leaving 5 bases between.